Listed below are T cell receptor beta chains from one sample, sequenced in a study of blood T cell repertoires in COVID-19. This table comes from immunoSEQ multiplex PCR, and its TCRdb copy is limited to in-frame clones, with some not included. Here the sample spans more than 200,000 clones, approximately 90% being singletons. The source material was PBMCs or T cells enriched from blood (not recorded which). The receptors originated from a woman in her 30s with acute COVID-19. The CDR3 runs from the conserved cysteine through the conserved F or W. The D gene is left open where the match is weak. Not every row has a clone size; where given, it reads once, few, many or a size class.

clone_size | d_call | j_call | v_call | cdr3_nt | cdr3_aa
- | TRBD1 | TRBJ2-7 | TRBV2 | TGTGCCAGCAGTCAAGGGACAGGGCATTCCTACGAGCAGTACTTC | CASSQGTGHSYEQYF
- | - | TRBJ2-7 | TRBV28 | TGTGCCAGCATCTCTCCGCAGGGTAGCTCCTACGAGCAGTACTTC | CASISPQGSSYEQYF
once | - | TRBJ1-5 | TRBV28 | TGTGCCAGCAGCCGTGCGGATCAGGGGAGCAATCAGCCCCAGCATTTT | CASSRADQGSNQPQHF
- | - | TRBJ1-1 | TRBV3-1/TRBV3-2 | TGTGCCAGCAGCCAGGCCAGGTCGGCAGCTTTCTTT | CASSQARSAAFF
- | - | TRBJ2-1 | TRBV11-3 | TGTGCCAGCAGCGGCGCGGGACGGAGCTCCTACAATGAGCAGTTCTTC | CASSGAGRSSYNEQFF
- | TRBD1 | TRBJ2-7 | TRBV7-2 | TGTGCCAGCAGCCCGACAGGGTTCTACGAGCAGTACTTC | CASSPTGFYEQYF
- | - | TRBJ2-7 | TRBV19 | TGTGCCAGTAGACTTCAGGGTTCCCACGAGCAGTACTTC | CASRLQGSHEQYF
- | - | TRBJ1-2 | TRBV5-1 | TGCGCCAGCAGCTTGGGGCGGCCTCTCTATGGCTACACCTTC | CASSLGRPLYGYTF
- | - | TRBJ1-2 | TRBV25-1 | TGTGCCAGCAGTGAATACGGAGGTCAAGAGGGCTACACCTTC | CASSEYGGQEGYTF
- | - | TRBJ2-3 | TRBV29-1 | TGCAGCGTTGTTCCGGGAGTCGGCACAGATACGCAGTATTTT | CSVVPGVGTDTQYF
- | - | TRBJ2-3 | TRBV10-3 | TGTGCCATCGCTAGCGCTTCACCGCCAGATACGCAGTATTTT | CAIASASPPDTQYF